This TCR beta chain was sequenced in a study of CD8 T cells in ankylosing spondylitis. As to this clonotype: What it binds is unknown.

This CDR3 is 16 amino acids long. The ends lost 6 bases at V and 7 bases at J; junction bases unmatched: 11. TCR beta libraries were made by quantitative 5'-RACE with molecular barcodes. TCRdb re-called the 5' RACE reads with MiXCR, one entry per CDR3 protein. The sample carries some 250,000 distinct CDR3 sequences, 20% to 30% recorded once. Study outcomes and limitations: Clones tied to disease were said to be significantly enriched in matched ankylosing spondylitis synovial fluid. Ankylosing spondylitis blood appeared to be characterized by a TCR beta motif of about 8 highly homologous variants.

The source material was blood, either unsorted or a sorted T cell fraction (not recorded which). This clonotype was obtained from a male donor with ankylosing spondylitis or in good health (not recorded which). V usage is TRBV12-3 or TRBV12-4 and J usage is TRBJ2-1; TRBD1 matches at 11 bases. CDR3 DNA sequence: TGTGCCAGCAGCCCACCCGGGACAGGGGGAGGAAATGAGCAGTTCTTC. Translated, it gives CASSPPGTGGGNEQFF.